This TCR beta chain was sequenced in a study of blood T cell repertoires in COVID-19. V lost 6 bases and J 2 bases, leaving 7 bases between the germline ends. This CDR3 spans 13 amino acids. In germline, CDR1 is SNHLY, CDR2 FYNNEI. In the authors' methods: Reference gene primer amplification gave nucleated cell count estimates. The method was immunoSEQ multiplex PCR; TCRdb's version includes in-frame clones alone and lacks a portion of them. That table furnishes V, J and clone size, whereas the DNA furnished D and trimming. The profile shows about 280,000 clones, more than 80% of them singletons. J is TRBJ2-2 and V is TRBV2; D ambiguous. This clonotype was sampled from a woman aged 25 to 39 with active or convalescent COVID-19. Sequenced: peripheral blood. Written as DNA, the CDR3 is TGTGCCAGCAGCTCAGAAAACACCGGGGAGCTGTTTTTT. This translates into CASSSENTGELFF. Full variable domain (outside the CDR3, taken from reference TRBV2 and TRBJ2-2): EPEVTQTPSHQVTQMGQEVILRCVPISNHLYFYWYRQILGQKVEFLVSFYNNEISEKSEIFDDQFSVERPDGSNFTLKIRSTKLEDSAMYFCASSSENTGELFFGEGSRLTVL.